These T cell receptor beta chains were read from a single sample in a study of Ad26.COV2.S vaccination and SARS-CoV-2 variants. Clones were sequenced by immunoSEQ multiplex PCR, and TCRdb holds only the in-frame ones, with some missing. The sample comprises about 350,000 clones, about nine tenths of which are singletons, and 6.4% rests with the top ten. The specimen was peripheral blood, collected in a trial of Ad26.COV2.S vaccine versus placebo. These TCRs come from a person between 18 and 65 years old who received the Ad26.COV2.S COVID-19 vaccine or a placebo. Both conserved end residues are part of each CDR3. A D gene is named only where the DNA matches it firmly. Some rows have no size entry. The others give once, few or many, or a class for an expanded clone.

clone_size,j_call,d_call,v_call,cdr3_aa,cdr3_nt
NA,TRBJ2-7,TRBD2,TRBV4-2,CASSPGGLAAIYYEQYF,TGTGCCAGCAGCCCGGGCGGGCTAGCGGCTATATACTACGAGCAGTACTTC
NA,TRBJ1-1,NA,TRBV28,CASSFPTGQNTEAFF,TGTGCCAGCAGTTTCCCTACAGGGCAAAACACTGAAGCTTTCTTT
NA,TRBJ1-3,NA,TRBV3-1/TRBV3-2,CASSQGQGMGTIYF,TGTGCCAGCAGCCAAGGGCAGGGCATGGGCACCATATATTTT
NA,TRBJ2-2,NA,TRBV25-1,CASSDGGRSGTGELFF,TGTGCCAGCAGTGATGGGGGGCGTTCGGGCACCGGGGAGCTGTTTTTT
NA,TRBJ1-4,NA,TRBV11-2,CASSLERGGAVFF,TGTGCCAGCAGCTTAGAGCGGGGCGGGGCAGTGTTTTTT
NA,TRBJ1-1,NA,TRBV5-1,CASSLGQLRNTEAFF,TGCGCCAGCAGCTTGGGCCAGTTAAGGAACACTGAAGCTTTCTTT
NA,TRBJ1-4,TRBD1,TRBV19,CASSFRTGGRGEKLFF,TGTGCCAGTAGTTTCCGGACAGGGGGTAGAGGCGAAAAACTGTTTTTT
NA,TRBJ2-1,NA,TRBV19,CASSMSRRNEQFF,TGTGCCAGTAGTATGAGTCGTCGGAATGAGCAGTTCTTC
NA,TRBJ1-1,NA,TRBV28,CASSLISGVAFF,TGTGCCAGCAGTTTAATTTCAGGGGTGGCTTTCTTT
NA,TRBJ2-3,TRBD2,TRBV3-1/TRBV3-2,CASSQEAAGGRKDTQYF,TGTGCCAGCAGCCAAGAGGCGGCGGGAGGCCGGAAAGATACGCAGTATTTT
NA,TRBJ1-1,NA,TRBV30,CAWSEHAITEAFF,TGTGCCTGGAGTGAACACGCGATCACTGAAGCTTTCTTT
NA,TRBJ2-1,NA,TRBV18,CASSGQSNEQFF,TGTGCCAGCTCAGGCCAGAGCAATGAGCAGTTCTTC
NA,TRBJ1-3,NA,TRBV6-5,CASSLPPPGNTIYF,TGTGCCAGCAGTCTACCTCCCCCTGGAAACACCATATATTTT
NA,TRBJ2-7,NA,TRBV7-3,CASSLFSGQTYEQYF,TGTGCCAGCAGCTTATTTTCAGGGCAGACCTACGAGCAGTACTTC
NA,TRBJ1-1,NA,TRBV7-3,CASSLAGRTEAFF,TGTGCCAGCAGCCTCGCAGGAAGGACTGAAGCTTTCTTT
few,TRBJ2-7,NA,TRBV5-6,CASSLLADEQYF,TGTGCCAGCAGCTTGCTTGCGGACGAGCAGTACTTC
NA,TRBJ2-1,TRBD2,TRBV7-6,CASSRRTSGNNEQFF,TGTGCCAGCAGCCGGCGGACTAGCGGGAACAATGAGCAGTTCTTC
NA,TRBJ1-2,NA,TRBV29-1,CSVEDPTPTFDGYTF,TGCAGCGTTGAAGATCCAACGCCTACTTTCGATGGCTACACCTTC
NA,TRBJ2-1,TRBD2,TRBV5-4,CASSLAAGESHNEQFF,TGTGCCAGCAGCTTGGCCGCGGGGGAATCGCACAATGAGCAGTTCTTC
NA,TRBJ2-2,NA,TRBV7-3,CASSLVRSAGRSTGELFF,TGTGCCAGCAGCTTGGTCCGTTCGGCAGGGAGGAGCACCGGGGAGCTGTTTTTT
NA,TRBJ1-1,TRBD1,TRBV6-6,CASGGTGSTEAFF,TGTGCCAGCGGAGGGACAGGGTCCACTGAAGCTTTCTTT
NA,TRBJ2-5,TRBD1,TRBV10-3,CAITSDRAQETQYF,TGTGCCATCACCTCGGACAGGGCCCAAGAGACCCAGTACTTC
NA,TRBJ2-2,NA,TRBV11-3,CASSPTEAGDTGELFF,TGTGCCAGCAGCCCCACAGAGGCAGGGGACACCGGGGAGCTGTTTTTT
NA,TRBJ2-2,NA,TRBV5-6,CASSLTRNTGELFF,TGTGCCAGCAGCTTGACGAGAAACACCGGGGAGCTGTTTTTT
NA,TRBJ1-5,NA,TRBV6-5,CASRRERGQPQHF,TGTGCCAGCAGGAGAGAGAGGGGTCAGCCCCAGCATTTT
NA,TRBJ2-7,TRBD1,TRBV6-2/TRBV6-3,CASSFSGQGALYEQYF,TGTGCCAGCAGTTTCTCGGGACAGGGAGCATTGTACGAGCAGTACTTC
NA,TRBJ2-5,NA,TRBV14,CASSQDRVQETQYF,TGTGCCAGCAGCCAAGATCGGGTCCAAGAGACCCAGTACTTC
NA,TRBJ1-1,NA,TRBV19,CASSVPHGTEAFF,TGTGCCAGTAGTGTCCCCCATGGCACTGAAGCTTTCTTT
NA,TRBJ1-2,TRBD1,TRBV30,CLQGAQGYGYTF,TGCTTACAGGGGGCGCAGGGCTATGGCTACACCTTC
once,TRBJ2-7,TRBD2,TRBV7-8,CASSFGTSFYEQYF,TGTGCCAGCAGCTTCGGGACTAGCTTCTACGAGCAGTACTTC
NA,TRBJ1-6,NA,TRBV7-2,CASSLLGPSPLHF,TGTGCCAGCAGCTTACTGGGGCCCTCACCCCTCCACTTT
NA,TRBJ2-2,TRBD2,TRBV7-9,CTSSSGLAEANTGELFF,TGTACCAGCAGCTCGGGACTAGCGGAAGCAAACACCGGGGAGCTGTTTTTT
NA,TRBJ2-6,TRBD2,TRBV9,CASSVATGRGEHSGANVLTF,TGTGCCAGCAGCGTAGCTACCGGGCGGGGGGAACACTCTGGGGCCAACGTCCTGACTTTC
NA,TRBJ1-5,NA,TRBV7-8,CASSPGGTRVPDSNQPQHF,TGTGCCAGCAGCCCCGGTGGGACAAGGGTCCCAGATAGCAATCAGCCCCAGCATTTT
NA,TRBJ2-7,NA,TRBV28,CASSGGPIYEQYF,TGTGCCAGCAGTGGGGGGCCCATCTACGAGCAGTACTTC
NA,TRBJ1-2,NA,TRBV15,CATSRDLTGNRGYTF,TGTGCCACCAGCAGAGATCTGACGGGGAATCGTGGCTACACCTTC
NA,TRBJ2-6,NA,TRBV19,CASSIDGTSGANVLTF,TGTGCCAGTAGTATAGACGGGACGTCTGGGGCCAACGTCCTGACTTTC
NA,TRBJ1-5,NA,TRBV12-3/TRBV12-4,CASSSGSNQPQHF,TGTGCCAGCAGTTCAGGTTCCAATCAGCCCCAGCATTTT
NA,TRBJ1-4,NA,TRBV25-1,CASSRQVDEKLFF,TGTGCCAGCAGTCGACAGGTCGATGAAAAACTGTTTTTT
NA,TRBJ2-7,TRBD2,TRBV9,CASKPGGAGEAYEQYF,TGTGCCAGCAAACCCGGGGGGGCCGGAGAGGCCTACGAGCAGTACTTC
NA,TRBJ2-4,NA,TRBV5-1,CASSSRGIAKNIQYF,TGCGCCAGCAGCTCCAGGGGCATAGCCAAAAACATTCAGTACTTC
few,TRBJ1-6,NA,TRBV7-9,CASSLSGPSPLHF,TGTGCCAGCAGCTTATCTGGCCCCTCACCCCTCCACTTT
NA,TRBJ1-1,NA,TRBV11-2,CASSSALGSTEAFF,TGTGCCAGCAGCTCCGCTTTGGGATCGACTGAAGCTTTCTTT
once,TRBJ1-1,NA,TRBV28,CASMRNTEAFF,TGTGCCAGCATGAGGAACACTGAAGCTTTCTTT
NA,TRBJ2-1,TRBD1,TRBV27,CASSNPGTGRNEQFF,TGTGCCAGCAGTAACCCCGGGACAGGGCGGAATGAGCAGTTCTTC
NA,TRBJ2-1,NA,TRBV5-1,CASSTNRGGQLYNEQFF,TGCGCCAGCAGCACCAATCGCGGGGGACAGCTATACAATGAGCAGTTCTTC
once,TRBJ1-3,NA,TRBV3-1/TRBV3-2,CASRYGSGNTIYF,TGTGCCAGCAGATACGGGTCAGGAAACACCATATATTTT
NA,TRBJ2-7,TRBD1,TRBV28,CASSLVGGQGGEQYF,TGTGCCAGCAGTTTGGTGGGGGGACAGGGTGGCGAGCAGTACTTC